This TCR beta chain was observed in a study of cytomegalovirus exposure and HLA in healthy donors. The PCR used 60 Vbeta and 13 Jbeta primers. Using immunoSEQ multiplex PCR, the repertoire was profiled, and TCRdb retains in-frame clones only, with some absent. Here the sample spans approximately 130,000 clones, 70% to 90% being singletons. Study-level points and caveats: A later analysis reportedly found that, within productive TCRs, an Asian-associated ancestry cluster had fewer N-insertions than the mean observed across the roughly 700 donors.

About this clone itself: Its antigen remains unidentified.

This CDR3 contains 16 residues. V lost 4 bases and J 1 base, leaving 15 bases between the germline ends. Germline CDR1 reads SGHKS; CDR2 reads YYEKEE (reference sequence). Sequenced input: PBMCs. The V gene is TRBV5-5, the J gene TRBJ2-1; maybe TRBD2 (5 bases). The sequence came from a middle-aged man in good health and CMV-seronegative. In DNA form, the CDR3 reads TGTGCCAGCAGCCGTAGGACTCGGAAGTCCTACAATGAGCAGTTCTTC. Protein: CASSRRTRKSYNEQFF.